This record concerns one T cell receptor (beta chain) sequence. The repertoire was sequenced with immunoSEQ multiplex PCR; TCRdb's copy has only in-frame clones and lacks some. The sample yields 150,000 to 200,000 clones, approximately 78% seen once. The data belong to a study of blood T cell repertoires in COVID-19. Study in general: From the United States, Italy and Spain came samples of acute and convalescent COVID-19.

This CDR3 is 13 amino acids long. In germline, CDR1 is KGHDR, CDR2 SFDVKD. V was clipped by 4 bases and J by 1 base, with 6 bases between them. This clonotype originated in a woman older than 75 with active or convalescent COVID-19. The chain combines TRBV24-1 with TRBJ1-2, with D possibly matching TRBD1 (6 bases). Sequenced sample: peripheral blood. The CDR3 DNA sequence: TGTGCCACCAGTGACAGGGGTAACTATGGCTACACCTTC. Protein sequence: CATSDRGNYGYTF.